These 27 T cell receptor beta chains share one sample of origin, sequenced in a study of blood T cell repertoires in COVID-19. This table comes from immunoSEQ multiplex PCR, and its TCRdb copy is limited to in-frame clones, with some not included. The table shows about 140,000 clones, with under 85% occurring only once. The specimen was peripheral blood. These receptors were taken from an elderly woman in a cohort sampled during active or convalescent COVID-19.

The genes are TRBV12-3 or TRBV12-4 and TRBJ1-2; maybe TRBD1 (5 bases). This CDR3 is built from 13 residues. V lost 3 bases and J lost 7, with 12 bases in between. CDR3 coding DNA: TGTGCCAGCAGTTTCGGAGGGGTGGGTGGCTACACCTTC. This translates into CASSFGGVGGYTF.

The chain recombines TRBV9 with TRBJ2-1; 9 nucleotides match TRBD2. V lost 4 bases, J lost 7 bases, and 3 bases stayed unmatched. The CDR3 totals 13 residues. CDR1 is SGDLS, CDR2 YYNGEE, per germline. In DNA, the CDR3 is TGTGCCAGCAGCCCGAGCGGGGGGAATGAGCAGTTCTTC. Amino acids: CASSPSGGNEQFF.

The CDR3 DNA sequence: TGTGCCAGTAGTATCGGAGGACAGGGGGCTCGGGCTGAGCAGTTCTTC. It codes for CASSIGGQGARAEQFF. The chain combines TRBV19 with TRBJ2-1; 11 bases are a match to TRBD1. Looked up from germline, CDR1 is LNHDA and CDR2 is SQIVND (reference sequence). The CDR3 consists of 16 residues. The ends lost 3 bases at V and 9 bases at J; junction bases unmatched: 10. Variable domain in full (rest from reference TRBV19 and TRBJ2-1): DGGITQSPKYLFRKEGQNVTLSCEQNLNHDAMYWYRQDPGQGLRLIYYSQIVNDFQKGDIAEGYSVSREKKESFPLTVTSAQKNPTAFYLCASSIGGQGARAEQFFGPGTRLTVL.

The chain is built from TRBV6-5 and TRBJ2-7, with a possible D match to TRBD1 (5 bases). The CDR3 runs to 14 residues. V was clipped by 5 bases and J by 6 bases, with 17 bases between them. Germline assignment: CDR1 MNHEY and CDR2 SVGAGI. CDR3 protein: CASSQRAGSSEQYF. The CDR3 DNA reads TGTGCCAGCAGTCAACGGGCAGGGTCTAGCGAGCAGTACTTC.

CDR3 sequence reads: CASSFQGVLGTEAFF. CDR3 DNA sequence: TGTGCCAGCAGCTTCCAGGGGGTCCTGGGCACTGAAGCTTTCTTT. This sequence joins TRBV5-5 and TRBJ1-1; 7 bases map to TRBD1. The V gene's germline CDR1 is SGHKS and CDR2 YYEKEE (reference sequence). The CDR3 length is 15 residues. V dropped 2 bases and J dropped 4; count of bases not matched to a gene: 8.

The CDR3 DNA reads TGTGCCAGCAGGGCAACTATGATCACAGATACGCAGTATTTT. It yields the protein CASRATMITDTQYF. The V call is TRBV2, the J call TRBJ2-3, with unresolved D. The CDR3 totals 14 residues. V shed 6 bases and J shed 2 bases, with 12 bases lying between them. CDR1 and CDR2 (germline): SNHLY, FYNNEI.

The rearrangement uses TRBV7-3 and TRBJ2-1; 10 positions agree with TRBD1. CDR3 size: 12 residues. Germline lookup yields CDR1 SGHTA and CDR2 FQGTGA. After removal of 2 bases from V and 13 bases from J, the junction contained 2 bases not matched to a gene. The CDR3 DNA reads TGTGCCAGCAGCTTAGGGACAGGGGTCCAGTTCTTC. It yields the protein CASSLGTGVQFF.

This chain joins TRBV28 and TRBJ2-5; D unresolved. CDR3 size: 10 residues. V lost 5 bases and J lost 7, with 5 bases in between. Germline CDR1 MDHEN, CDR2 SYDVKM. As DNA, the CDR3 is TGTGCCAGCAGTACCGGGACCCAGTACTTC. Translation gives CASSTGTQYF.

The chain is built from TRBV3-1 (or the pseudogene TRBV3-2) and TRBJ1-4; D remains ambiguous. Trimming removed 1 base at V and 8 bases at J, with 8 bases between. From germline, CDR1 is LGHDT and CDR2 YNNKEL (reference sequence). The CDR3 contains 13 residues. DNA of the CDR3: TGTGCCAGCAGCCAAGGGACGGGAGAAAAACTGTTTTTT. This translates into CASSQGTGEKLFF.

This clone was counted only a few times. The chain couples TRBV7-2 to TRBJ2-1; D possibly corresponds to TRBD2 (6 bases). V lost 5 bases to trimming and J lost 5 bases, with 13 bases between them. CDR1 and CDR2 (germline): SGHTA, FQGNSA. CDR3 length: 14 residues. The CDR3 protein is CASSAARGHNEQFF. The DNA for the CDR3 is TGTGCCAGCAGCGCCGCGCGGGGACACAATGAGCAGTTCTTC.

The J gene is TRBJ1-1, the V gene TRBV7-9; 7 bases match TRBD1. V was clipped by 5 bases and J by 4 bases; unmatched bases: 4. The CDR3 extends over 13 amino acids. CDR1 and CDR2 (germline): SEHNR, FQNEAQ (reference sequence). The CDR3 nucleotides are TGTGCCAGCAGCGTGGGACAGTCCACTGAAGCTTTCTTT. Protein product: CASSVGQSTEAFF.

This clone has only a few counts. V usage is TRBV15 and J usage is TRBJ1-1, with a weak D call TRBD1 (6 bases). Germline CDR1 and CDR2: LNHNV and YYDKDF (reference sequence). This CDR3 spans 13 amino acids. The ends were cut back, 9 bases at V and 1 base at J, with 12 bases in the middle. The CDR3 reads CATTGSPNTEAFF. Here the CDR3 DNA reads TGTGCCACAACAGGGTCGCCGAACACTGAAGCTTTCTTT.

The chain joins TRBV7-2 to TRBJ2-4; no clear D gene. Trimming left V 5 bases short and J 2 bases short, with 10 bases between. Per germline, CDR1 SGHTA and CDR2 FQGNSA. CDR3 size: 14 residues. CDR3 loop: CASSQSASKNIQYF. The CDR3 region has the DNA TGTGCCAGCAGCCAAAGCGCGTCCAAAAACATTCAGTACTTC.

This chain's CDR3 is CASSLGRGETQYF. The CDR3 DNA reads as TGTGCCAGCAGCTTAGGACGAGGGGAGACCCAGTACTTC. This sequence joins TRBV7-2 and TRBJ2-5; tentative D call: TRBD2 (5 bases). The germline V gene has CDR1 SGHTA and CDR2 FQGNSA. The V gene lost 1 base and the J gene lost 5 bases, with 8 bases spanning the gap. There are 13 residues in the CDR3.

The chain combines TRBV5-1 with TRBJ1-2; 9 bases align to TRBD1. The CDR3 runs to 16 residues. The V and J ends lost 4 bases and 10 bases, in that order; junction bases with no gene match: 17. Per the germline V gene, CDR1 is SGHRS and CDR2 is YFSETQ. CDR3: CASSRIPPGQGSDYTF. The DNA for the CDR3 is TGCGCCAGCAGCAGGATCCCCCCGGGACAGGGATCCGACTACACCTTC.

This CDR3 reads CASSSTGGRGTTEQYF. CDR3 in DNA: TGTGCCAGCAGCTCCACAGGCGGCAGGGGAACAACCGAGCAGTACTTC. The chain carries TRBV6-2 or TRBV6-3 and TRBJ2-7; tentative D call: TRBD1 (6 bases). The CDR3 has 16 residues. Germline V CDR1 and CDR2: MNHEY, SVGEGT. The V end was cut by 6 bases, the J end by 6 bases, with 24 bases between.

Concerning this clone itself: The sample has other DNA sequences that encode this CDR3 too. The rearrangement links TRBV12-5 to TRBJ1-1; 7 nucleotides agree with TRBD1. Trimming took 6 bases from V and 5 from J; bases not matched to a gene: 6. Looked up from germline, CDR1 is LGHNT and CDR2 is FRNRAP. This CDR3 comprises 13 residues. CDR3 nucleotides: TGTGCTAGTGGCTCCGACAGGGTGACTGAAGCTTTCTTT. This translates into CASGSDRVTEAFF.

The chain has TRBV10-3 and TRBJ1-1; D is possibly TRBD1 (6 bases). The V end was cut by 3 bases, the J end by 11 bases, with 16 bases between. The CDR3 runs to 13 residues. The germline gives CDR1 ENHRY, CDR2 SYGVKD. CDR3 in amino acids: CAISDRGKSGAFF. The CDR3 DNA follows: TGTGCCATCAGTGACAGGGGAAAGTCCGGGGCTTTCTTT.

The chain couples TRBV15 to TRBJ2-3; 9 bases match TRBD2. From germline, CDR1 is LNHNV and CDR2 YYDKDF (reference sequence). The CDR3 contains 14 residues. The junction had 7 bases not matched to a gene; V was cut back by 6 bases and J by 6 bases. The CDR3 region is CATSGGGAGDTQYF. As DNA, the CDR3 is TGTGCCACCAGTGGCGGGGGGGCTGGCGATACGCAGTATTTT.

The CDR3 sequence: CASSETGQFSPLHF. The DNA for the CDR3 is TGTGCCAGCAGTGAAACAGGCCAATTTTCACCCCTCCACTTT. V usage is TRBV2 and J usage is TRBJ1-6; tentative D call: TRBD1 (5 bases). The length of the CDR3 is 14 residues. CDR1 and CDR2 from the germline V gene are SNHLY and FYNNEI. Trimming removed 2 bases from V and 9 bases from J, with 11 bases in between.

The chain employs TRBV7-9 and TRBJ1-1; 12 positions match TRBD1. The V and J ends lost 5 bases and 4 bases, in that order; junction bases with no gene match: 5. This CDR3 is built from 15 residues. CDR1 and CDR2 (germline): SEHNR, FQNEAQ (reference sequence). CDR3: CASSDRDRGPTEAFF. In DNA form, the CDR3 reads TGTGCCAGCAGCGACCGGGACAGGGGGCCCACTGAAGCTTTCTTT.

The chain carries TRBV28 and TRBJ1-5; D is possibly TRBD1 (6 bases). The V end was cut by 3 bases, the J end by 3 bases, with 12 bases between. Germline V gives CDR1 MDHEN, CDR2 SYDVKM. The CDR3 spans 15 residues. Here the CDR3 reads CASSFWGQFNQPQHF. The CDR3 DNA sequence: TGTGCCAGCAGTTTTTGGGGGCAATTCAATCAGCCCCAGCATTTT.

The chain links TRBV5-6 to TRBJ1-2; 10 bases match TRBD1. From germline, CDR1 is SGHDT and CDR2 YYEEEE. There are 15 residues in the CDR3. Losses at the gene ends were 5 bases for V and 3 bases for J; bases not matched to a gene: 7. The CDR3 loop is CASRLRGTGDYGYTF. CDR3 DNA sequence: TGTGCCAGCAGACTCCGAGGGACAGGGGACTATGGCTACACCTTC.

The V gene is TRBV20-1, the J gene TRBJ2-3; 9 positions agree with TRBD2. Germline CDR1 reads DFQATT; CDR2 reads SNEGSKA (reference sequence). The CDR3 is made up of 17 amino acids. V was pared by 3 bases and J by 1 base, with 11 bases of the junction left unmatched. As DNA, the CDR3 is TGCAGTGCTAGTACGGTTGCGGGGGGGCCGGGCACAGATACGCAGTATTTT. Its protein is CSASTVAGGPGTDTQYF.

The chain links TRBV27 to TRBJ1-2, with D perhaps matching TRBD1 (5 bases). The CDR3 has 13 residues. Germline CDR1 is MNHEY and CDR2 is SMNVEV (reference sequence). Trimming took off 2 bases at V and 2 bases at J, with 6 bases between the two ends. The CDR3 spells CASSLAGNYGYTF. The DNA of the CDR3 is TGTGCCAGCAGTTTAGCAGGGAACTATGGCTACACCTTC.

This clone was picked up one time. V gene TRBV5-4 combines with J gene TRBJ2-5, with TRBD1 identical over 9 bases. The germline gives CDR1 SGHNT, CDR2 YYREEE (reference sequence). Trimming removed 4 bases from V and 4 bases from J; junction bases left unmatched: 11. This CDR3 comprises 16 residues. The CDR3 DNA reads TGTGCCAGCAGCAGCACCGGGACAGGGAGACTAGAGACCCAGTACTTC. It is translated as CASSSTGTGRLETQYF.

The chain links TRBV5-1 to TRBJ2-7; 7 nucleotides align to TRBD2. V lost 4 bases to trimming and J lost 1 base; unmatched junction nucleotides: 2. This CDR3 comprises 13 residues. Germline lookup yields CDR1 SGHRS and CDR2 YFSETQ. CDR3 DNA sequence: TGCGCCAGCAGCCAAGCGGGATCCTACGAGCAGTACTTC. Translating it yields CASSQAGSYEQYF.